This T cell receptor beta chain was found in a study of neurological immune-mediated disorders. CDR1 and CDR2 (germline): SGHRS, YFSETQ. Trimming cost V 1 base and J 7 bases; bases outside gene matches: 5. The CDR3 consists of 15 residues. MiXCR, run by TCRdb on the 5' RACE reads, gives a single entry per CDR3 protein. In the table there are over 60,000 distinct CDR3 sequences, 5.2% of which are singletons. This clonotype was seen ten or more times. The chain carries TRBV5-1 and TRBJ2-2; 9 bases fit TRBD1. The sequence derives from a woman in her twenties or thirties with multiple sclerosis. Input material: PBMCs. The DNA of the CDR3 is TGCGCCAGCAGCTTGACAGGGGGCGCAATCGGGGAGCTGTTTTTT. Protein sequence: CASSLTGGAIGELFF.